A selection of T cell receptor beta chains follows, all from one sample in a study of T cell responses to AZD1222 COVID-19 vaccine. Repertoires were generated with immunoSEQ multiplex PCR, while TCRdb's copy carries only in-frame clones and drops some. The top ten clones hold about 7.1% of a sample with approximately 50,000 clones, 80% to 90% of them seen once. The sequencing here drew on peripheral blood, taken 28 days after the second AZD1222 dose. These TCRs come from an adult who received the AZD1222 COVID-19 vaccine. Each CDR3 is given with its conserved first and last residue. The D gene is left open where the match is weak. For some rows the clone size is stated as once, few or many, or as a class when expanded; others skip it.

TRBV24-1	.	TRBJ2-2	.	TGTGCCACCAGTGATCGCACAGTACCCACCGGGGAGCTGTTTTTT	CATSDRTVPTGELFF
TRBV7-9	.	TRBJ1-1	TRBD1	TGTGCCAGCAGCTTATCAGGGGGGTTGAACACTGAAGCTTTCTTT	CASSLSGGLNTEAFF
TRBV7-3	.	TRBJ2-1	TRBD1	TGTGCCAGCAGCCCGAGACAGGGTGTGTACAATGAGCAGTTCTTC	CASSPRQGVYNEQFF
TRBV7-2	.	TRBJ1-1	TRBD1	TGTGCCAGCAGCCCACAGGGGGGGTACACTGAAGCTTTCTTT	CASSPQGGYTEAFF
TRBV5-6	.	TRBJ1-2	.	TGTGCCAGCAGCTTGTGGGGAGGCTACACCTTC	CASSLWGGYTF
TRBV5-6	.	TRBJ2-3	.	TGTGCCAGCAGCACCACCCAGGGGACGGTGGATACGCAGTATTTT	CASSTTQGTVDTQYF
TRBV18	.	TRBJ2-1	TRBD2	TGTGCCAGCTCGGCACGGACTAGCGGGGGGGCGGATGAGCAGTTCTTC	CASSARTSGGADEQFF
TRBV28	.	TRBJ1-5	.	TGTGCCAGCAGTCCCGGGGTGGGCGGCAATCAGCCCCAGCATTTT	CASSPGVGGNQPQHF
TRBV3-1/TRBV3-2	.	TRBJ1-4	TRBD1	TGTGCCAGCAGCCCACGGGACAGGGATCAAAAACTGTTTTTT	CASSPRDRDQKLFF
TRBV5-6	.	TRBJ2-4	.	TGTGCCAGCAGCTTAAACCAGGGGAACGAGGACTTC	CASSLNQGNEDF
TRBV27	.	TRBJ2-5	TRBD2	TGTGCCAGCACCCCAGCGGGGACCGAAGAGACCCAGTACTTC	CASTPAGTEETQYF
TRBV30	once	TRBJ1-5	.	TGTGCCTATACAACTGGGGGGGAACAGCATTTT	CAYTTGGEQHF
TRBV7-8	few	TRBJ2-3	.	TGTGCCAGCAGCCCCACCGCAGATACGCAGTATTTT	CASSPTADTQYF
TRBV11-2	few	TRBJ2-7	.	TGTGCCAGCAGCTTAGAAGGTCTGGGGATACCCACCTACGAGCAGTACTTC	CASSLEGLGIPTYEQYF
TRBV28	.	TRBJ2-1	TRBD1	TGTGCCAGCATCTATCAGGGGGCGAGGTTCTACAATGAGCAGTTCTTC	CASIYQGARFYNEQFF
TRBV7-9	few	TRBJ1-2	.	TGTGCCAGCAGCTCCCCCGGTGGGCAGACGGGGGCTGGCTACACCTTC	CASSSPGGQTGAGYTF